This is a list of T cell receptor beta chains from one sample in a study of blood T cells in healthy people across ages. TCRdb itself ran the 5' RACE reads through MiXCR, one entry per CDR3 protein. Of roughly 680,000 distinct CDR3 sequences in the sample, around 20% were seen once. Sample: blood. Receptors were obtained from a man between 65 and 80 years old in good health. CDR3s include the opening cysteine and the closing phenylalanine or tryptophan. Fields, in order: D gene, clone size, J gene, V gene, CDR3 DNA, CDR3 protein. D genes are given only for firm matches. Size tells how often a clone was seen (once, few, many) or the class of an expanded clone, and some rows leave it out.

. | few | TRBJ2-1 | TRBV28 | TGTGCCAGCAACTTCCGTAGCCGAGGGCCGTACAATGAGCAGTTCTTC | CASNFRSRGPYNEQFF
. | . | TRBJ1-4 | TRBV7-9 | TGTGCCAGCAGCTTATCCGGACCTGGGGCTAATGAAAAACTGTTTTTT | CASSLSGPGANEKLFF
TRBD2 | . | TRBJ2-3 | TRBV5-1 | TGCGCCAGCAGCCCCCGTCCGTCGACGGGAGGGTCAGATACGCAGTATTTT | CASSPRPSTGGSDTQYF
. | . | TRBJ2-4 | TRBV5-5 | TGTGCCAGCAGCTTTGACTCGGGAAACATTCAGTACTTC | CASSFDSGNIQYF
TRBD1 | . | TRBJ2-7 | TRBV9 | TGTGCCAGCAGCGTGTCAGCTAGGACAGGGGATAAAAACGAGCAGTACTTC | CASSVSARTGDKNEQYF
. | once | TRBJ2-7 | TRBV27 | TGTGCCAGCAGTTTTTTGGGGTTTAACGAGCAGTACTTC | CASSFLGFNEQYF
. | . | TRBJ2-7 | TRBV7-2 | TGTGCCAGCAGCTTAGGAAGGTCTCTCGAGCAGTACTTC | CASSLGRSLEQYF
. | few | TRBJ1-1 | TRBV20-1 | TGCAGCGGGGGGAACACTGAAGCTTTCTTT | CSGGNTEAFF
TRBD2 | few | TRBJ2-1 | TRBV7-6 | TGTGCCAGCAGCTTGACTAGCGGGAGGGAGAATGAGCAGTTCTTC | CASSLTSGRENEQFF
TRBD2 | few | TRBJ2-7 | TRBV12-3/TRBV12-4 | TGTGCCAGCAGTTTCGCTAGCGGGAGTAACGAGCAGTACTTC | CASSFASGSNEQYF
. | . | TRBJ2-7 | TRBV12-3/TRBV12-4 | TGTGCCAGCAGAGAAACAGGGTACCACGAGCAGTACTTC | CASRETGYHEQYF
TRBD1 | . | TRBJ2-7 | TRBV5-1 | TGCGCCAGCAGCTTGACGGGACAGAAATCCTACGAGCAGTACTTC | CASSLTGQKSYEQYF
. | many | TRBJ2-1 | TRBV28 | TGTGCCAGCAGTCCCAGGGTTGAGCAGTTCTTC | CASSPRVEQFF
TRBD2 | . | TRBJ2-5 | TRBV4-1 | TGCGCCAGCAGCCAATCCCCGGGGGGCCAAGAGACCCAGTACTTC | CASSQSPGGQETQYF
TRBD2 | few | TRBJ2-7 | TRBV20-1 | TGCAGTGCCCCGAACCCAGCGGGAGTTGAGAACGAGCAGTACTTC | CSAPNPAGVENEQYF
TRBD2 | . | TRBJ2-1 | TRBV20-1 | TGCAGTGCCCGGCGGGGGAACGGCCTTACCAATGAGCAGTTCTTC | CSARRGNGLTNEQFF
TRBD1 | . | TRBJ1-6 | TRBV20-1 | TGCAGTGCATTACAGGGGCTAGATAATTCACCCCTCCACTTT | CSALQGLDNSPLHF
TRBD2 | few | TRBJ2-1 | TRBV4-3 | TGCGCCAGCAGCCAACGGACTCCCGGGGGGGATGAGCAGTTCTTC | CASSQRTPGGDEQFF
. | few | TRBJ2-5 | TRBV7-2 | TGTGCCAGCAGCTTGTGGGAGCGGGAGACCCAGTACTTC | CASSLWERETQYF
TRBD2 | . | TRBJ2-6 | TRBV7-8 | TGTGCCAGCAGCTTACATCTAGCGGGAGCTGCTGGGGCCGACGTCCTGACTTTC | CASSLHLAGAAGADVLTF
. | . | TRBJ2-2 | TRBV3-1 | TGTGCCAGCAGCCAAGTAGCCACCGGGGAGCTGTTTTTT | CASSQVATGELFF
. | few | TRBJ1-1 | TRBV28 | TGTGCCAGCACCCTCCTTCATAACCCTGAAGCTTTCTTT | CASTLLHNPEAFF
. | few | TRBJ2-1 | TRBV7-2 | TGTGCCAGCAGCTTAAACAGGTGGCATGAGCAGTTCTTC | CASSLNRWHEQFF
TRBD1 | . | TRBJ1-1 | TRBV7-9 | TGTGCCAGCAGCTTAAGACCCCCGGGACAGGGGAACACTGAAGCTTTCTTT | CASSLRPPGQGNTEAFF
TRBD2 | . | TRBJ2-1 | TRBV4-3 | TGCGCCAGCAGCCAAGGTCTGGAAACTAGCGGGAGCCCGTACAATGAGCAGTTCTTC | CASSQGLETSGSPYNEQFF
TRBD1 | few | TRBJ1-2 | TRBV28 | TGTGCCAGCAGTTCGGCCGGACAGGCTGCGAGCTATGGCTACACCTTC | CASSSAGQAASYGYTF
. | . | TRBJ2-5 | TRBV7-9 | TGTGCCAGCAGCCCCCCAGGAGGAAAAAAAGGGGAGACCCAGTACTTC | CASSPPGGKKGETQYF
. | . | TRBJ1-4 | TRBV11-1 | TGTGCCAGCAGCTTAGGGATACCGGGACGGAACCACCAGACACCTAATGAAAAACTGTTTTTT | CASSLGIPGRNHQTPNEKLFF
. | few | TRBJ2-7 | TRBV7-9 | TGTGCCAGCAGCTTAGAAGTGAGCTCCTACGAGCAGTACTTC | CASSLEVSSYEQYF
TRBD2 | . | TRBJ2-3 | TRBV10-3 | TGTGCCACCGCGGCGGGAGCTCTAGGGGATACGCAGTATTTT | CATAAGALGDTQYF
. | . | TRBJ2-5 | TRBV25-1 | TGTGCCAGCAGTGAAGCGACCCGCCCGGTGGTGTACTTC | CASSEATRPVVYF
. | many | TRBJ2-5 | TRBV5-1 | TGCGCCAGCAGCTTGACGTCTATCCAAGAGACCCAGTACTTC | CASSLTSIQETQYF
. | few | TRBJ1-1 | TRBV14 | TGTGCCAGCAGCCAACGCCTAGGCGGGGTAAGGAACACTGAAGCTTTCTTT | CASSQRLGGVRNTEAFF
. | few | TRBJ2-7 | TRBV20-1 | TGCAGTGCGGGGACTGAATCCTACGAGCAGTACTTC | CSAGTESYEQYF
. | few | TRBJ2-7 | TRBV5-6 | TGTGCCAGCAGCCAACTACTGCCGCCTAACGAGCAGTACTTC | CASSQLLPPNEQYF
TRBD2 | . | TRBJ2-7 | TRBV20-1 | TGCAGTGCTAGAGGCGGGGAGGGTCCCTACGAGCAGTACTTC | CSARGGEGPYEQYF
. | . | TRBJ1-2 | TRBV12-3/TRBV12-4 | TGTGCCAGCAGTTTAAGGGTGATGGGCGGCTACACCTTC | CASSLRVMGGYTF
. | . | TRBJ2-7 | TRBV6-2/TRBV6-3 | TGTGCCAGCAGTTACGCTAGTTCCTACGAGCAGTACTTC | CASSYASSYEQYF
. | . | TRBJ2-5 | TRBV27 | TGTGCCAGTCCAGGGTGCCAAGAGACCCAGTACTTC | CASPGCQETQYF
TRBD1 | . | TRBJ1-1 | TRBV11-2 | TGTGCCAGCAGCCAGACAGGGGGGATGAACACTGAAGCTTTCTTT | CASSQTGGMNTEAFF
. | . | TRBJ2-3 | TRBV12-3/TRBV12-4 | TGTGCCAGCAGTCCCCGGGCAGGGGAGGGAGATACGCAGTATTTT | CASSPRAGEGDTQYF
TRBD2 | . | TRBJ2-4 | TRBV28 | TGTGCCAGCAGTTTGTCATCCGGACTAGCCGGCAACATTCAGTACTTC | CASSLSSGLAGNIQYF
. | . | TRBJ2-1 | TRBV5-1 | TGCGCCAGCAGTAATAAGGGGGAAGGTGAGCAGTTCTTC | CASSNKGEGEQFF
. | many | TRBJ1-4 | TRBV7-9 | TGTGCCAGCAGCTTAGCACGGAGGACTAATGAAAAACTGTTTTTT | CASSLARRTNEKLFF
. | . | TRBJ1-6 | TRBV11-2 | TGTGCCAGCAGCGGATTAGCGTCCTATAATTCACCCCTCCACTTT | CASSGLASYNSPLHF
. | . | TRBJ2-5 | TRBV20-1 | TGCAGTGCTAGAGAGTCCCTCGGGGCGGCCCAGTACTTC | CSARESLGAAQYF
. | few | TRBJ2-5 | TRBV5-6 | TGTGCCAGCAGCTTGGCCGTTGGGGGGCAAGAGACCCAGTACTTC | CASSLAVGGQETQYF
. | . | TRBJ1-2 | TRBV2 | TGTGCCAGCAGTGCGCAGTTCGCGGGCACCTTC | CASSAQFAGTF
. | few | TRBJ2-5 | TRBV29-1 | TGCAGCGCTTCTAGACCTAACCAAGAGACCCAGTACTTC | CSASRPNQETQYF
. | . | TRBJ2-7 | TRBV10-3 | TGTGCCATCAGTGAGGGCCAGGGCTTGGAGCAGTACTTC | CAISEGQGLEQYF
TRBD1 | . | TRBJ2-7 | TRBV2 | TGTGCCAGCAGCCTACAGGGGTCGCTCTCCTACGAGCAGTACTTC | CASSLQGSLSYEQYF
TRBD2 | . | TRBJ2-3 | TRBV20-1 | TGCAGTGCTAGAACTAGCGGATTCACAGATACGCAGTATTTT | CSARTSGFTDTQYF
TRBD2 | many | TRBJ2-5 | TRBV28 | TGTGCCAGCAGGACTAGCGGGAGCAATGGAGAGACCCAGTACTTC | CASRTSGSNGETQYF
. | . | TRBJ2-3 | TRBV7-6 | TGTGCCAGCAGCTTAGAGGGCGGCGGACCTAGCACAGATACGCAGTATTTT | CASSLEGGGPSTDTQYF
. | . | TRBJ2-1 | TRBV3-1 | TGTGCCAGCAGCCAAGTCAATGTACGTGAGCAGTTCTTC | CASSQVNVREQFF
. | few | TRBJ2-2 | TRBV5-1 | TGCGCCGGCAGCTTTCTTAGTTCCGGGGAGCTGTTTTTT | CAGSFLSSGELFF
. | few | TRBJ2-2 | TRBV6-1 | TGTGCCAGCAGTGACTCGGACATCACCGGGGAGCTGTTTTTT | CASSDSDITGELFF
. | . | TRBJ2-7 | TRBV12-3/TRBV12-4 | TGTGCCAGTAGTTTAGTAGCGGAAGCTTCCTACGAGCAGTACTTC | CASSLVAEASYEQYF
. | . | TRBJ2-4 | TRBV5-1 | TGCGCCAGCAGCGGGAGGTCCACCAAAAACATTCAGTACTTC | CASSGRSTKNIQYF